This TCR beta chain came from a study of shared clonotypes between healthy human individuals. Whole-study results and caveats: It was observed that about 5% of naive CD4 clonotypes were shared across several donors.

Germline CDR1 reads MNHEY; CDR2 reads SMNVEV (reference sequence). The CDR3 covers 13 residues. The V end was cut by 4 bases, the J end by 6 bases, with 10 bases between. As for this clone: Its antigen remains unidentified. Other DNA sequences in this specimen translate into the identical CDR3.

The sorted-subset replicate PCRs were given around 0.2 ug DNA, which is 27,000 or so T cell genomes. Generated by immunoSEQ multiplex PCR, the TCRdb table keeps only in-frame clones and is missing some. Counted here are approximately 2,200,000 clones, approximately 94% occurring once; the ten biggest clones make up around 1.7%. The naive CD8 fraction comprised CD45RO-negative cells positively selected for CCR7 and excluded terminally differentiated effector memory CD45RA+ cells. The gene calls are TRBV27 and TRBJ1-5; no reliable D call. Material: naive CD8+ T cells from PBMCs. The sequence came from a man between 18 and 35 years old in good health. Some clones in this sample may be carry-over from other donors' samples. The CDR3 nucleotides are TGTGCCAGCAGTTCCCGGGTGGGTCAGCCCCAGCATTTT. It translates to CASSSRVGQPQHF.